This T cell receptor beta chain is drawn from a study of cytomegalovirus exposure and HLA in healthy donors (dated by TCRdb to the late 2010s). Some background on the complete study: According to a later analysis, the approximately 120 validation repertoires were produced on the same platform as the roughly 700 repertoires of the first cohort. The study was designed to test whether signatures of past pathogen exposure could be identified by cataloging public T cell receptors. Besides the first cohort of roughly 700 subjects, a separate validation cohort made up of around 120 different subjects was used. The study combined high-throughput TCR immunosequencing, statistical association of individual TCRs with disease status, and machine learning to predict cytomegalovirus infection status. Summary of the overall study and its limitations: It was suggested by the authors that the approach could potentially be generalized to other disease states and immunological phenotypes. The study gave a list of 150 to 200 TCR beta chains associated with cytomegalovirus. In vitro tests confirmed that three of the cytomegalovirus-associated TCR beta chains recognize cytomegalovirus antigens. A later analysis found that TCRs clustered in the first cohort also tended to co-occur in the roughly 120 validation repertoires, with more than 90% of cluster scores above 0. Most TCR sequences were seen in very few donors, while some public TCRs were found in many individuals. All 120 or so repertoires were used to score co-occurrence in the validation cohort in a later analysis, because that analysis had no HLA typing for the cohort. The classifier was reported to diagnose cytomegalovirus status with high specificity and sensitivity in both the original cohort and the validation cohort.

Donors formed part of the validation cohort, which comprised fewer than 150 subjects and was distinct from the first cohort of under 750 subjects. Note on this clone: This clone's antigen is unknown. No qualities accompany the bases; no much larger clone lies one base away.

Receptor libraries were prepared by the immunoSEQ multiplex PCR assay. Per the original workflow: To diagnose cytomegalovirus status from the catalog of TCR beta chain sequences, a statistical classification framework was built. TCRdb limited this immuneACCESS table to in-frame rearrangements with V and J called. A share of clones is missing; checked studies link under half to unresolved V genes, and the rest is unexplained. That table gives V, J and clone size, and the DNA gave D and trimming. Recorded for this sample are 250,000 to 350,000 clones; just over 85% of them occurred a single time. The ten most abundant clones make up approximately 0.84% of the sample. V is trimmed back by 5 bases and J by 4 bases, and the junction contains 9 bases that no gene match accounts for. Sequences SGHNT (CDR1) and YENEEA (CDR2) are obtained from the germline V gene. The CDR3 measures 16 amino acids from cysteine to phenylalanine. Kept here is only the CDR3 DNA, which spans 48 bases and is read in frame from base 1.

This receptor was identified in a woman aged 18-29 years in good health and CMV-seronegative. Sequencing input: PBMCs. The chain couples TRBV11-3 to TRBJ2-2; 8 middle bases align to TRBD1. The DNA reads TGTGCCAGCAGCCGGACAGGGTGGGACTCCACCGGGGAGCTGTTTTTT. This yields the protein CASSRTGWDSTGELFF.